The sequence of this TCR beta chain was determined in a study of blood T cell repertoires in COVID-19 (dated by TCRdb to the early 2020s). Study-level background: Samples covering the acute and convalescent phases of COVID-19 were provided by collaborators in the United States, Italy and Spain. The material from the prospective study consisted of cDNA or gDNA derived from T cells, B-cell-depleted T cells, or PBMCs. The dataset comprised deeply sampled blood TCRbeta repertoires from subjects exposed to, actively infected with, or recovered from COVID-19. A de-identified subject ID, COVID-19 status, age in years and sex were almost always included in the sample metadata. Where HLA class I and class II types were available, the types were taken from metadata supplied by the sample provider, not from assay-based typing. Samples were obtained from the ongoing ImmuneRACE study (first 160 participants) and from 1,254 subjects provided by 6 global collaborators. The repertoires were released in a freely available public database meant as a resource for research on the immune response to SARS-CoV-2.

TCRbeta CDR3 regions were amplified from genomic DNA using the immunoSEQ Assay, a bias-controlled multiplex PCR. Regarding the original processing steps: The number of nucleated cells in each sample was estimated by amplification of reference gene primers within the assay. Sequence reads were collapsed and filtered to measure the absolute abundance of every unique TCRbeta CDR3 rearrangement. For each sample, productive Simpson clonality was calculated as the square root of Simpson's diversity index across productive rearrangements. TCRdb holds this immuneACCESS table with in-frame rearrangements only. Some clones are missing; in checked studies, unresolved V genes explain under half, and the rest has no known cause. Clone size and the V and J calls come from that table; the DNA yielded D and trimming. Here the sample has approximately 210,000 clones; roughly four fifths occur a single time. In total, the top ten clones hold 6.5% to 9% of the sample.

Collaborating institutions collected whole blood in K2EDTA tubes following their own protocols. For TCRbeta analysis, collaborators shipped samples as frozen whole blood, isolated PBMCs, or DNA extracted from either of those sample types. The study at large found these results: Clinical and demographic metadata were provided uncurated, with the amount varying by source and participant.

About this clone itself: Its antigen is not yet known. Per-base quality was not reported, and no clone a single base away is much larger than it.

The junction shows trimming of 7 bases on V and 2 bases on J, plus 20 bases between the germline ends. Based on the germline V gene (reference sequence), the CDR1 and CDR2 sequences are LNHDA and SQIVND. Including the terminal cysteine and phenylalanine, the CDR3 comprises 16 residues. Only the CDR3 region is kept as DNA, spanning 48 bases read in frame from base 1. The specimen was peripheral blood. The receptor comes from a woman between 45 and 60 years old with active or convalescent COVID-19. The chain is encoded by TRBV19 joined to TRBJ1-1; perhaps TRBD1 is the D gene, with 5 bases matching. The DNA sequence reads TGTGCCAGTACCCTCGGGGGGGGGAAGGGAAACACTGAAGCTTTCTTT. This encodes CASTLGGGKGNTEAFF.